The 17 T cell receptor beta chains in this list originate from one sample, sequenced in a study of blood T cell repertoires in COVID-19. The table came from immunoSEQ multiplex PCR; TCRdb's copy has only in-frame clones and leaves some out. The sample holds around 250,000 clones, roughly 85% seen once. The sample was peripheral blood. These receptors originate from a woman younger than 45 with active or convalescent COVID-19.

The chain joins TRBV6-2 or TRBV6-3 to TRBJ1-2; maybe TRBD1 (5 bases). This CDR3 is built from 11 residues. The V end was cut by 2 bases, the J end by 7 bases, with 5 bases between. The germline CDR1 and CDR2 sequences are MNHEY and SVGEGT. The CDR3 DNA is TGTGCCAGCAGTTACGGGGCTGGCTACACCTTC. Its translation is CASSYGAGYTF.

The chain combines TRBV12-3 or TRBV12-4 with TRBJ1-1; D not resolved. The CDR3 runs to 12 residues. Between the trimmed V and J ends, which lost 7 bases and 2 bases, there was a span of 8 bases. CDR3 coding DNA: TGTGCCAGCATTAAATATAACACTGAAGCTTTCTTT. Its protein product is CASIKYNTEAFF.

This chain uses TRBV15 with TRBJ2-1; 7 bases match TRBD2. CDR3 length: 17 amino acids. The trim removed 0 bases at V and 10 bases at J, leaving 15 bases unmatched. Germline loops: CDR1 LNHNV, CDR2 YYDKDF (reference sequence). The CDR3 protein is CATSREGAGTTPSEQFF. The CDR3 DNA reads TGTGCCACCAGCAGAGAGGGAGCCGGGACTACACCTTCCGAGCAGTTCTTC.

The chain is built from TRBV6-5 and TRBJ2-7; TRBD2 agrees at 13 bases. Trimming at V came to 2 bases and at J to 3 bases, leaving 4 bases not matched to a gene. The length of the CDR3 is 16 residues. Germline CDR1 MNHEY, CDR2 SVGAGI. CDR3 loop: CASSYRLAGGLYEQYF. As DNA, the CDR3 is TGTGCCAGCAGTTACCGACTAGCGGGGGGACTCTACGAGCAGTACTTC.

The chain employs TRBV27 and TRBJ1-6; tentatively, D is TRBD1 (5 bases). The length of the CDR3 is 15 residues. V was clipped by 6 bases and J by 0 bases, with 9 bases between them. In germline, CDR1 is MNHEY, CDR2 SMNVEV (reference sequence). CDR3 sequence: CASRQGGSYNSPLHF. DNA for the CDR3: TGTGCCAGCAGGCAGGGTGGCTCCTATAATTCACCCCTCCACTTT.

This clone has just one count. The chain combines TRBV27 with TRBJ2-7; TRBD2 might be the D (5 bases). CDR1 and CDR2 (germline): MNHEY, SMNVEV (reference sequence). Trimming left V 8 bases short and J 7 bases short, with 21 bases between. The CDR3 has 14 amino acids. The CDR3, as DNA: TGTGCCAGCCAGATTGGGGAACGTACGGGGGAGCAGTACTTC. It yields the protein CASQIGERTGEQYF.

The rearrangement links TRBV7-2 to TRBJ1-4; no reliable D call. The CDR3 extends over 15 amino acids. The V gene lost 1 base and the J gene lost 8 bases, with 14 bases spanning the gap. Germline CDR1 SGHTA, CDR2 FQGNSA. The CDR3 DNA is TGTGCCAGCAGCTTAGACCGGAACGTCGGGGAAAAACTGTTTTTT. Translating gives CASSLDRNVGEKLFF. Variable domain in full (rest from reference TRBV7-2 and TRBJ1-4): GAGVSQSPSNKVTEKGKDVELRCDPISGHTALYWYRQSLGQGLEFLIYFQGNSAPDKSGLPSDRFSAERTGGSVSTLTIQRTQQEDSAVYLCASSLDRNVGEKLFFGSGTQLSVL.

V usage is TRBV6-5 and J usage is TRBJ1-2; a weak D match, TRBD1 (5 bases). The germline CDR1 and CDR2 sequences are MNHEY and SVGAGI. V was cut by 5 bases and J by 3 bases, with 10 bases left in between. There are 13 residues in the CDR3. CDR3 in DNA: TGTGCCAGCAGTAGCAGGGAAGACTATGGCTACACCTTC. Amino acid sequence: CASSSREDYGYTF.

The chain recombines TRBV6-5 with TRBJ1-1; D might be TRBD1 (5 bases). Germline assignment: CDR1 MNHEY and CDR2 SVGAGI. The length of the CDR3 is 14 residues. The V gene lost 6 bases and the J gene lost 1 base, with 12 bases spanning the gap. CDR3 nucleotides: TGTGCCAGCAGCACACAGGCCCAGAACACTGAAGCTTTCTTT. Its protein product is CASSTQAQNTEAFF.

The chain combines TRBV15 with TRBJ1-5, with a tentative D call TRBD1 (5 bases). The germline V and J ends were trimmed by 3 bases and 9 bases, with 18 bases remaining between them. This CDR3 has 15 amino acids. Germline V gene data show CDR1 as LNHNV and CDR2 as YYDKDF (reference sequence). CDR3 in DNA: TGTGCCACCAGCAGTTACTCAGGGCCTCTAGGGCCCCAGCATTTT. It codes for CATSSYSGPLGPQHF.

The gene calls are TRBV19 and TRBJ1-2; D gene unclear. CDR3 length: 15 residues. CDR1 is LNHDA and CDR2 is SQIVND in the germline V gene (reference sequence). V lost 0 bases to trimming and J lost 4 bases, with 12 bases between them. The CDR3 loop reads CASSIERGRLYGYTF. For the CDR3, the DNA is TGTGCCAGTAGTATAGAGCGAGGGCGCCTCTATGGCTACACCTTC.

The CDR3 DNA sequence: TGCGCCAGCGGGGGACAGGGGGCGTCTGAAGCTTTCTTT. This sequence encodes CASGGQGASEAFF. This chain links TRBV5-1 with TRBJ1-1; 12 bases are shared with TRBD1. In germline, CDR1 is SGHRS, CDR2 YFSETQ. Trimming cost V 7 bases and J 6 bases; bases outside gene matches: 4. This CDR3 comprises 13 residues.

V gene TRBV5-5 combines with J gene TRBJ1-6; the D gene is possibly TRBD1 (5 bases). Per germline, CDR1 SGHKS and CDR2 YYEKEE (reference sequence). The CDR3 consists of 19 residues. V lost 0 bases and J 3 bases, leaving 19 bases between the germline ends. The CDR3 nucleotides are TGTGCCAGCAGCTTGGAAGGTGGAAGGGGCCTCCACTATAATTCACCCCTCCACTTT. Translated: CASSLEGGRGLHYNSPLHF.

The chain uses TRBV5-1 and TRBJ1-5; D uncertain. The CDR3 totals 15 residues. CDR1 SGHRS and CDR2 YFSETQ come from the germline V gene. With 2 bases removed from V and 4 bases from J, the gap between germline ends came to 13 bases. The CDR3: CASSFRHTRNQPQHF. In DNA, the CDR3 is TGCGCCAGCAGCTTCCGACATACAAGGAATCAGCCCCAGCATTTT.

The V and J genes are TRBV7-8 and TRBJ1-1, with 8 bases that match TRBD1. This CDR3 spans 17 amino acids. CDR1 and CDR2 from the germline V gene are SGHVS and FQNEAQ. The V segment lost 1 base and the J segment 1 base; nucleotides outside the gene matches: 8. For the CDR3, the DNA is TGTGCCAGCAGCTTAGGTTGGCAGGGGGCGAGGAACACTGAAGCTTTCTTT. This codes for CASSLGWQGARNTEAFF. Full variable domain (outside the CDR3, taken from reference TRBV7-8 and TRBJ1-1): GAGVSQSPRYKVAKRGQDVALRCDPISGHVSLFWYQQALGQGPEFLTYFQNEAQLDKSGLPSDRFFAERPEGSVSTLKIQRTQQEDSAVYLCASSLGWQGARNTEAFFGQGTRLTVV.

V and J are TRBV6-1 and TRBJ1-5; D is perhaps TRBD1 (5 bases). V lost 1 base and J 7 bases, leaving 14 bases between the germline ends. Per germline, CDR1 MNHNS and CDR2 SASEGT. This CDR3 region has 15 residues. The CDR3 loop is CASSEGPPGLQPQHF. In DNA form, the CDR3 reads TGTGCCAGCAGTGAAGGTCCCCCGGGACTGCAGCCCCAGCATTTT.

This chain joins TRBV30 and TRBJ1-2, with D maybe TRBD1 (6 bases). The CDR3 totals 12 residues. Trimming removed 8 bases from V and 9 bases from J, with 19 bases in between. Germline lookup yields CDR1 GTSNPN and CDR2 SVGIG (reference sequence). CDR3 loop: CARLRGGQSYTF. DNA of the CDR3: TGTGCCCGACTCCGGGGGGGGCAAAGCTACACCTTC.